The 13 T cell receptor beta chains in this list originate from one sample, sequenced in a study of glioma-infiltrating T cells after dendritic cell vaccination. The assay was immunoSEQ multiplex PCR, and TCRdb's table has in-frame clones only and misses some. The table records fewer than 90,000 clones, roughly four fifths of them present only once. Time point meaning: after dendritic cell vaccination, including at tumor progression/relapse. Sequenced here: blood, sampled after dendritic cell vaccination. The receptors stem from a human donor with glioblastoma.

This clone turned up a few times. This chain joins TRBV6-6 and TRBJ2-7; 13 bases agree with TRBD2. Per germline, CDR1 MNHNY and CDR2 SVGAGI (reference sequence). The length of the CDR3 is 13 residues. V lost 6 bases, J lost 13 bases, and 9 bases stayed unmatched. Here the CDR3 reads CASSHGLAGATYF. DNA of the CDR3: TGTGCCAGCAGCCACGGACTAGCGGGGGCCACTTACTTC.

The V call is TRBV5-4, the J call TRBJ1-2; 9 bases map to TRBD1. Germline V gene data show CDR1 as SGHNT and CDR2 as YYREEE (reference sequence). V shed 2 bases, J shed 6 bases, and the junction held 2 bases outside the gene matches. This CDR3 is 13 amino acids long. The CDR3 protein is CASSFTGGDGYTF. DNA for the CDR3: TGTGCCAGCAGCTTCACAGGGGGCGATGGCTACACCTTC.

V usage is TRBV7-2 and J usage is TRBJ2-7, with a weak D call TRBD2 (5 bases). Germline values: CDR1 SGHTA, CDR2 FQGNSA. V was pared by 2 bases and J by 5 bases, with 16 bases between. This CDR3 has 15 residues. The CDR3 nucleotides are TGTGCCAGCAGCTTAAACGCCGGGGTTATGGACGAGCAGTACTTC. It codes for CASSLNAGVMDEQYF.

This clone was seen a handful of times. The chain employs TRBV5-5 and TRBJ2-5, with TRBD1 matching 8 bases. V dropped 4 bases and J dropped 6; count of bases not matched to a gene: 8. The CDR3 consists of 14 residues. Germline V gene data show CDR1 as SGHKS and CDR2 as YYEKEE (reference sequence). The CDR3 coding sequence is TGTGCCAGCAGCCCTACAGGGGGTCTGAAGACCCAGTACTTC. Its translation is CASSPTGGLKTQYF.

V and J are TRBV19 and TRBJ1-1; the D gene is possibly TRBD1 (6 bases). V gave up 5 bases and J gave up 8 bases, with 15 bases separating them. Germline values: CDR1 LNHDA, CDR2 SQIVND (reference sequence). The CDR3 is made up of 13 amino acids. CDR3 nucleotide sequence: TGTGCCAGTAGTCTCAACAGGGTCCAGGAAGCTTTCTTT. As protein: CASSLNRVQEAFF.

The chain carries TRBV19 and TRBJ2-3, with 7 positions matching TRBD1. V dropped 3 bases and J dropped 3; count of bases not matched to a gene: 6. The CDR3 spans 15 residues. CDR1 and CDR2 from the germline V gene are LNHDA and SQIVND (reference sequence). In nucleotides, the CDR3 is TGTGCCAGTAGTATCGAGGGGACAGAGACAGATACGCAGTATTTT. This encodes CASSIEGTETDTQYF.

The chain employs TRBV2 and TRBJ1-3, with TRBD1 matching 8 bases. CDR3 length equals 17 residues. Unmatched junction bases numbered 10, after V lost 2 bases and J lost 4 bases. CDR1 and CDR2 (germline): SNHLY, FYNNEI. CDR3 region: CASSEKGQEQEGNTIYF. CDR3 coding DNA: TGTGCCAGCAGTGAAAAGGGACAGGAGCAAGAAGGAAACACCATATATTTT.

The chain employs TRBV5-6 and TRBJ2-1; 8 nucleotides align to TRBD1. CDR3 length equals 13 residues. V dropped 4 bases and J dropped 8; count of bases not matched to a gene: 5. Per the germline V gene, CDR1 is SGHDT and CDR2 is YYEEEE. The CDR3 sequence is CASSIRTGHEQFF. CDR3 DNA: TGTGCCAGCAGCATCAGGACAGGGCATGAGCAGTTCTTC.

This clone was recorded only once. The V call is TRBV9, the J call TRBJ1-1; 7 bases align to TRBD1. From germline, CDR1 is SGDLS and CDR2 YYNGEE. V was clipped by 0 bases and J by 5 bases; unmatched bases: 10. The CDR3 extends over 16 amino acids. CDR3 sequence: CASSVGMGQTTTEAFF. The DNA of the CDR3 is TGTGCCAGCAGCGTAGGGATGGGACAGACTACAACTGAAGCTTTCTTT.

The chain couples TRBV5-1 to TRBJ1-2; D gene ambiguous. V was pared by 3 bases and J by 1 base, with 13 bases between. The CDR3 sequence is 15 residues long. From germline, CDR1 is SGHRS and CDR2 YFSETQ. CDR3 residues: CASSSGSTDNYGYTF. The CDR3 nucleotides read TGCGCCAGCAGCTCCGGCTCCACAGATAACTATGGCTACACCTTC.

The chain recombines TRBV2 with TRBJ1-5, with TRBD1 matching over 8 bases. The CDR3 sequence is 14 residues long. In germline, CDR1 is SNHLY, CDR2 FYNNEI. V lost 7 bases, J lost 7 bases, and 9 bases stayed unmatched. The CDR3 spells CASKGTGGGQPQHF. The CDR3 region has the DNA TGTGCCAGCAAAGGGACAGGAGGAGGGCAGCCCCAGCATTTT.

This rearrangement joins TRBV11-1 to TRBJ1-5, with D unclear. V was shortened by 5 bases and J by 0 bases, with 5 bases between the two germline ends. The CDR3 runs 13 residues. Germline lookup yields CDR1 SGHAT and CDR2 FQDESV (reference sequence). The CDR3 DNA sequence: TGTGCCAGCAGCGCCAGTAGCAATCAGCCCCAGCATTTT. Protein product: CASSASSNQPQHF.

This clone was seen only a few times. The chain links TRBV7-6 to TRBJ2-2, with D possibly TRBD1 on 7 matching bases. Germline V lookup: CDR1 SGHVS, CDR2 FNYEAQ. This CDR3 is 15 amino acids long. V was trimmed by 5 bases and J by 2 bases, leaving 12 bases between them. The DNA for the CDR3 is TGTGCCAGCAGCCAGGGGGGACCAAACACCGGGGAGCTGTTTTTT. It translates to CASSQGGPNTGELFF.